The 24 T cell receptor beta chains below all came from one sample that was sequenced in a study of blood T cell repertoires in COVID-19. TCRdb's copy holds only in-frame clones and misses some; the assay was immunoSEQ multiplex PCR. The table records tens of thousands of clones, roughly 89% of them present only once. Sequencing used peripheral blood. The receptors originated from a man between 60 and 70 years old with active COVID-19.

The chain is built from TRBV5-4 and TRBJ1-2; 8 bases fit TRBD1. Germline V lookup: CDR1 SGHNT, CDR2 YYREEE (reference sequence). V shed 4 bases and J 2 bases; nucleotides not matched to a gene: 7. This CDR3 spans 15 amino acids. The CDR3 here is CASSPRQGANYGYTF. CDR3 nucleotide sequence: TGTGCCAGCAGCCCCCGGCAGGGGGCAAACTATGGCTACACCTTC.

This clone was counted a single time. The gene calls are TRBV18 and TRBJ2-7; TRBD2 matches 10 bases. The CDR3 is 16 amino acids. The trim removed 3 bases at V and 0 bases at J, leaving 5 bases unmatched. Germline V CDR1 and CDR2: KGHSH, LQKENI. The CDR3 DNA is TGTGCCAGCTCACCCCTACTAGCGGGAAGCTCCTACGAGCAGTACTTC. It is translated as CASSPLLAGSSYEQYF.

The J gene is TRBJ2-5, the V gene TRBV11-3; 9 bases line up with TRBD1. The J segment lost 1 base and the V segment lost 6 bases, leaving 6 bases of the junction unmatched. The germline V gene has CDR1 SGHNT and CDR2 YENEEA. The CDR3 covers 15 residues. This CDR3 is CASSTGTGTQETQYF. Here the CDR3 DNA reads TGTGCCAGCAGTACCGGGACAGGGACCCAAGAGACCCAGTACTTC.

J is TRBJ2-5 and V is TRBV9, with TRBD1 matching over 7 bases. Germline values: CDR1 SGDLS, CDR2 YYNGEE. The CDR3 covers 18 residues. Germline trimming cut 3 bases from V and 3 bases from J; bases unmatched to any gene: 17. Here the CDR3 reads CASSEWAAGTASKETQYF. CDR3 nucleotides: TGTGCCAGCAGCGAGTGGGCCGCTGGGACAGCCTCTAAAGAGACCCAGTACTTC.

This chain joins TRBV11-3 and TRBJ2-4; tentatively, D is TRBD1 (6 bases). V was shortened by 4 bases and J by 6 bases, with 16 bases between the two germline ends. The CDR3 has 15 amino acids. CDR1 and CDR2 (germline): SGHNT, YENEEA. CDR3 coding DNA: TGTGCCAGCAGCTCAGGGGCCTCGGGCGGAAACATTCAGTACTTC. This gives the protein CASSSGASGGNIQYF.

This clone was recorded only once. The chain carries TRBV9 and TRBJ2-1; D is perhaps TRBD2 (6 bases). Germline CDR1 SGDLS, CDR2 YYNGEE. Trimming left V 4 bases short and J 4 bases short, with 27 bases between. The CDR3 loop spans 19 amino acids. CDR3 sequence reads: CASSRPTGRASDSYNEQFF. CDR3 DNA sequence: TGTGCCAGCAGCCGCCCAACCGGCCGGGCTAGCGATTCTTACAATGAGCAGTTCTTC.

The CDR3 nucleotides are TGTGCCAGTAGTATTAGGACAGGGGATCAGCCCCAGCATTTT. Protein sequence: CASSIRTGDQPQHF. The chain is built from TRBV19 and TRBJ1-5, with 9 bases that match TRBD1. The length of the CDR3 is 14 residues. CDR1 and CDR2 from the germline V gene are LNHDA and SQIVND (reference sequence). The junction had 2 bases not matched to a gene; V was cut back by 3 bases and J by 5 bases.

The rearrangement links TRBV28 to TRBJ1-2; TRBD1 matches 7 bases. CDR1 and CDR2 from the germline V gene are MDHEN and SYDVKM. This CDR3 has 14 residues. With V trimmed by 4 bases and J by 4 bases, 6 bases remained unmatched. CDR3 sequence (DNA): TGTGCCAGCAGTTACGGACAGGCTTTCTATGGCTACACCTTC. It is translated as CASSYGQAFYGYTF.

Here the CDR3 DNA reads TGTGCCAGCAGCTTGGGGCTAGCGGGAGTAGAGACCCAGTACTTC. The encoded protein is CASSLGLAGVETQYF. The chain uses TRBV5-6 and TRBJ2-5; 10 bases map to TRBD2. The germline V gene has CDR1 SGHDT and CDR2 YYEEEE. The CDR3 is made up of 15 amino acids. The V gene end was trimmed by 0 bases and the J gene end by 4 bases; junction bases not matched to a gene: 3. Drawing the rest from reference TRBV5-6 and TRBJ2-5, the complete variable domain is DAGVTQSPTHLIKTRGQQVTLRCSPKSGHDTVSWYQQALGQGPQFIFQYYEEEERQRGNFPDRFSGHQFPNYSSELNVNALLLGDSALYLCASSLGLAGVETQYFGPGTRLLVL.

The J gene is TRBJ1-2, the V gene TRBV6-6; D uncertain. The CDR3 runs 11 residues. The V and J ends lost 2 bases and 9 bases respectively, with 7 bases between them. Germline assignment: CDR1 MNHNY and CDR2 SVGAGI (reference sequence). The CDR3 DNA reads as TGTGCCAGCAGTTACGGAGCACGCTACACCTTC. This codes for CASSYGARYTF.

This chain uses TRBV25-1 with TRBJ2-7; no firm D call. The CDR3 is made up of 13 amino acids. Per the germline V gene, CDR1 is MGHDK and CDR2 is SYGVNS. Trimming removed 3 bases at V and 5 bases at J, with 11 bases between. The CDR3 coding sequence is TGTGCCAGCAGTGATCCGCTAACCCACGAGCAGTACTTC. It specifies CASSDPLTHEQYF.

CDR3 sequence: CASSQRPGAEAFF. In DNA form, the CDR3 reads TGTGCCAGCAGCCAACGACCAGGGGCTGAAGCTTTCTTT. The gene calls are TRBV4-2 and TRBJ1-1, with D maybe TRBD1 (6 bases). The germline V gene has CDR1 LGHNA and CDR2 YNFKEQ. This CDR3 is 13 amino acids long. V was pared by 2 bases and J by 6 bases, with 10 bases between.

This clone was found once. This chain links TRBV5-6 with TRBJ1-2; no clear D. The V and J ends lost 2 bases and 1 base respectively, with 12 bases between them. The CDR3 length is 15 residues. The germline CDR1 and CDR2 sequences are SGHDT and YYEEEE. The CDR3 DNA sequence: TGTGCCAGCAGCTTATATCACATAAGTAACTATGGCTACACCTTC. Its protein product is CASSLYHISNYGYTF.

V is TRBV24-1 and J is TRBJ1-2; TRBD1 matches at 7 bases. From germline, CDR1 is KGHDR and CDR2 SFDVKD. This CDR3 is built from 15 residues. Trimming at V came to 5 bases and at J to 2 bases, leaving 7 bases not matched to a gene. CDR3 sequence: CATSGRDSYNYGYTF. The CDR3, as DNA: TGTGCCACCAGTGGTCGGGACAGCTACAACTATGGCTACACCTTC.

The chain carries TRBV7-2 and TRBJ2-7, with TRBD1 matching 9 bases. V shed 2 bases, J shed 6 bases, and the junction held 2 bases outside the gene matches. Germline CDR1 is SGHTA and CDR2 is FQGNSA. This CDR3 comprises 13 residues. The CDR3 DNA follows: TGTGCCAGCAGCTTAACAGGGGGCGCCGAGCAGTACTTC. Its protein is CASSLTGGAEQYF.

The chain uses TRBV24-1 and TRBJ2-1, with D possibly being TRBD2 (5 bases). V lost 3 bases and J lost 7, with 18 bases in between. Germline CDR1 reads KGHDR; CDR2 reads SFDVKD. The CDR3 is 16 amino acids. CDR3 sequence (DNA): TGTGCCACCAGTGATGGCCCGCGACGGGATCGGAATGAGCAGTTCTTC. This codes for CATSDGPRRDRNEQFF.

In its sample, this clone was seen once. The rearrangement joins TRBV12-3 or TRBV12-4 to TRBJ2-4; D might be TRBD1 (5 bases). With 5 bases removed from V and 8 bases from J, the gap between germline ends came to 13 bases. The CDR3 is 13 amino acids. This CDR3 is CASSGRVVDIQYF. In DNA form, the CDR3 reads TGTGCCAGCAGTGGCAGGGTGGTAGACATTCAGTACTTC.

V gene TRBV20-1 combines with J gene TRBJ1-5, with a possible D match to TRBD1 (6 bases). The CDR3 consists of 13 residues. V was cut by 3 bases and J by 4 bases, with 10 bases left in between. Per the germline V gene, CDR1 is DFQATT and CDR2 is SNEGSKA (reference sequence). The CDR3 spells CSASWGTNQPQHF. The DNA for the CDR3 is TGCAGTGCTAGTTGGGGGACAAATCAGCCCCAGCATTTT.

The gene calls are TRBV27 and TRBJ2-5; TRBD2 matches 9 bases. The CDR3 has 17 amino acids. Germline V gene data show CDR1 as MNHEY and CDR2 as SMNVEV (reference sequence). V lost 6 bases, J lost 0 bases, and 11 bases stayed unmatched. This CDR3 reads CASRPSGGRVYQETQYF. As DNA, the CDR3 is TGTGCCAGCAGGCCGAGCGGCGGGAGGGTGTACCAAGAGACCCAGTACTTC.

This sequence joins TRBV28 and TRBJ2-1; 9 nucleotides agree with TRBD2. V was pared by 2 bases and J by 6 bases, with 2 bases of the junction left unmatched. The CDR3 covers 14 residues. CDR1 and CDR2 from the germline V gene are MDHEN and SYDVKM. The CDR3 bases are TGTGCCAGCAGTTTAAGGGGACTAGCCAATGAGCAGTTCTTC. Its translation is CASSLRGLANEQFF.

The J gene is TRBJ2-1, the V gene TRBV10-3; TRBD1 matches at 8 bases. V shed 5 bases, J shed 4 bases, and the junction held 4 bases outside the gene matches. The V gene's germline CDR1 is ENHRY and CDR2 SYGVKD. This CDR3 spans 14 amino acids. The CDR3 DNA reads TGTGCCATCAGTAAGGACAGGGAATACAATGAGCAGTTCTTC. It codes for CAISKDREYNEQFF.

The chain uses TRBV6-1 and TRBJ2-5; 8 nucleotides align to TRBD1. From germline, CDR1 is MNHNS and CDR2 SASEGT. V shed 7 bases, J shed 5 bases, and the junction held 6 bases outside the gene matches. CDR3 length: 13 amino acids. The CDR3 protein is CASTPTGEETQYF. In DNA form, the CDR3 reads TGTGCCAGCACCCCGACAGGGGAGGAGACCCAGTACTTC.

The rearrangement uses TRBV18 and TRBJ2-3; D possibly corresponds to TRBD2 (6 bases). V lost 2 bases, J lost 5 bases, and 8 bases lay in between. Looked up from germline, CDR1 is KGHSH and CDR2 is LQKENI. The CDR3 sequence is 13 residues long. CDR3 coding DNA: TGTGCCAGCTCACCAGGCGGGAAAGATACGCAGTATTTT. Residues: CASSPGGKDTQYF.

The gene calls are TRBV14 and TRBJ2-5, with D possibly TRBD2 on 6 matching bases. This CDR3 comprises 13 residues. The germline CDR1 and CDR2 sequences are SGHDN and FVKESK. Trimming left V 4 bases short and J 4 bases short, with 10 bases between. The CDR3 region is CASSRRGGETQYF. The CDR3 DNA is TGTGCCAGCAGCCGACGGGGAGGAGAGACCCAGTACTTC.